These 8 T cell receptor beta chains were all obtained from the same sample, sequenced in a study of T-cell reconstitution after alpha-beta-depleted transplantation in children. Unique molecular identifiers tagged the TCRbeta library. TCRdb re-called the PCR reads with MiXCR, one entry per CDR3 protein. The sample lists about 90,000 distinct CDR3 sequences, roughly 16% seen once, with roughly a fifth in the top ten. Material: PBMCs, mostly from graft donor cells, obtained 180 days after TCRalphabeta/CD19-depleted stem cell transplant. The receptor source for this set is a male patient aged 2-10 years who had a stem cell transplant for acute lymphoblastic leukemia, so the T cells may come from the graft donor.

The chain is built from TRBV7-2 and TRBJ2-1, with 7 positions matching TRBD2. The junction had 12 bases not matched to a gene; V was cut back by 3 bases and J by 10 bases. The CDR3 extends over 15 amino acids. CDR1 is SGHTA, CDR2 FQGNSA, per germline. The CDR3 region has the DNA TGTGCCAGCAGCTTGACAGCGGGGAGCCCAAGAGAGCAGTTCTTC. It specifies CASSLTAGSPREQFF.

This clonotype was seen only a few times. The V gene is TRBV28, the J gene TRBJ1-2; D possibly corresponds to TRBD1 (6 bases). CDR3 size: 12 residues. Germline CDR1 MDHEN, CDR2 SYDVKM. DNA for the CDR3: TGTGCACACCAGGGGCTGCTCTATGGCTACACCTTC. Its protein is CAHQGLLYGYTF.

The gene calls are TRBV2 and TRBJ2-3; D ambiguous. The CDR3 contains 15 residues. The V and J ends lost 3 bases and 0 bases respectively, with 10 bases between them. The V gene's germline CDR1 is SNHLY and CDR2 FYNNEI. The CDR3: CASSDLRSSTDTQYF. Written as DNA, the CDR3 is TGTGCCAGCAGTGATCTCCGCTCAAGCACAGATACGCAGTATTTT.

A remark on this clonotype: One junction end does not reproduce the germline sequence, and a read error may be involved. The chain carries TRBV5-5 and TRBJ2-1, with TRBD2 matching over 8 bases. This CDR3 is 15 amino acids long. CDR1 is SGHKS and CDR2 is YYEKEE in the germline V gene (reference sequence). CDR3 coding DNA: TGTGCCAGCAACTTGGCCGACACTAGCGGCTTCGAGGGGTTCTTC. This codes for CASNLADTSGFEGFF. Supplemented by reference TRBV5-5 and TRBJ2-1, the full variable domain reads DAGVTQSPTHLIKTRGQQVTLRCSPISGHKSVSWYQQVLGQGPQFIFQYYEKEERGRGNFPDRFSARQFPNYSSELNVNALLLGDSALYLCASNLADTSGFEGFFGPGTRLTVL.

This chain uses TRBV20-1 with TRBJ1-2; no clear D. V was clipped by 6 bases and J by 0 bases, with 11 bases between them. This CDR3 has 13 amino acids. Germline values: CDR1 DFQATT, CDR2 SNEGSKA (reference sequence). The chain's CDR3 is CSATTPANYGYTF. The CDR3 nucleotides read TGCAGTGCAACGACACCAGCTAACTATGGCTACACCTTC.

Many counts were recorded for this clonotype. At one boundary the junction diverges from the germline segment, which might be a read error. The rearrangement uses TRBV5-1 and TRBJ2-5; perhaps TRBD2 as D (6 bases). The CDR3 is made up of 15 amino acids. CDR1 is SGHRS and CDR2 is YFSETQ in the germline V gene. CDR3 nucleotide sequence: TGCGCCAGCAGAACTCTCCGGGACTCCCAAGAGGCCCAGTACTTC. Its translation is CASRTLRDSQEAQYF.

The chain has TRBV6-5 and TRBJ2-3, with TRBD1 identical over 7 bases. Looked up from germline, CDR1 is MNHEY and CDR2 is SVGAGI. CDR3 length equals 17 residues. V shed 0 bases and J 3 bases; nucleotides not matched to a gene: 9. CDR3 nucleotides: TGTGCCAGCAGTTACTCAGTAACAGGGGCAGGGACAGATACGCAGTATTTT. Translating it yields CASSYSVTGAGTDTQYF.

The CDR3 spells CSVLPDTQYF. CDR3 nucleotide sequence: TGCAGCGTTCTACCAGATACGCAGTATTTT. V is TRBV29-1 and J is TRBJ2-3; D is ambiguous. Trimming left V 5 bases short and J 4 bases short, with 4 bases between. This CDR3 region has 10 residues. Germline V CDR1 and CDR2: SQVTM, ANQGSEA.